This TCR beta chain was retrieved from a study of T cells in Graves' hyperthyroidism and ophthalmopathy. Across the whole study: Blood was drawn when the patient was first diagnosed and still untreated. Study-level results: Ophthalmopathy prediction by the model preceded onset by a median about 6 months.

The CDR3 consists of 19 residues. Trimming stripped 0 bases from V and 0 bases from J, with 15 bases between. Germline CDR1 is SGHTA and CDR2 is FQGNSA. PBMCs were sourced from roughly 9.1 ml fresh peripheral blood. Regarding this clonotype: Antigen unknown.

RNA transcripts provided the source from which TCR beta CDR3 regions were amplified. HTBI primers were employed in a first-round RT-PCR of the TCR CDR3. In TCRdb, the multiplex PCR reads were re-called with MiXCR into one record per CDR3 protein. The sample holds some 620,000 distinct CDR3 sequences, around 16% seen once. The source material was blood. This sequence was found in a woman aged 25 to 39 with Graves' hyperthyroidism. The V and J genes are TRBV7-2 and TRBJ2-6; D is tentatively TRBD1 or TRBD2 (5 bases each). The CDR3 protein is CASSLAGTGKNSGANVLTF. The CDR3 DNA sequence: TGTGCCAGCAGCTTAGCGGGGACGGGTAAAAACTCTGGGGCCAACGTCCTGACTTTC.